The clone carrying this TCR beta chain was seen a handful of times. TCRdb reprocessed the reads via MiXCR and lists one record per CDR3 protein. The table includes 600,000 to 800,000 distinct CDR3 sequences, roughly a quarter detected once. The CDR3 totals 11 residues. V shed 6 bases and J shed 7 bases, with 9 bases lying between them. Germline-derived CDR1 and CDR2 are SQVTM and ANQGSEA. This sample was included in a study of T cell repertoires in cytomegalovirus infection. For the study at large: Public TCR beta signatures indicated both CMV infection and matching HLA type.

The receptor was derived from a human donor in good health (CMV status not recorded). Some clones in this sample may be carry-over from other donors' samples. Sample: CD8+ T cells from PBMCs. This sequence joins TRBV29-1 and TRBJ1-4; D remains unclear. Here the CDR3 reads CSVAGREKLFF. In DNA, the CDR3 is TGCAGCGTGGCCGGGCGTGAAAAACTGTTTTTT. Complete variable domain (other parts from reference TRBV29-1 and TRBJ1-4): SAVISQKPSRDICQRGTSLTIQCQVDSQVTMMFWYRQQPGQSLTLIATANQGSEATYESGFVIDKFPISRPNLTFSTLTVSNMSPEDSSIYLCSVAGREKLFFGSGTQLSVL.